This is a list of T cell receptor beta chains from one sample in a study of blood T cell repertoires in COVID-19. Assay: immunoSEQ multiplex PCR; the TCRdb copy retains only in-frame clones and omits some. The sample lists 350,000 or so clones, 85% to 90% occurring once. The sample was PBMCs or T cells enriched from blood (not recorded which). The receptor source for this set is a woman aged 30 to 39 who had been exposed to COVID-19. Each CDR3 is given with its conserved first and last residue. D genes are given only for firm matches. Part of the rows lack a size; the others show once, few, many or a class for expanded clones.

-	TRBJ2-1	-	TRBV11-2	CASSLAPSAGYNEQFF	TGTGCCAGCAGCTTAGCCCCGTCAGCGGGCTACAATGAGCAGTTCTTC
-	TRBJ2-1	-	TRBV2	CASFVGSYNEQFF	TGTGCCAGCTTCGTCGGGTCCTACAATGAGCAGTTCTTC
-	TRBJ1-1	-	TRBV27	CASSFSGDTSEAFF	TGTGCCAGCAGTTTTTCCGGGGATACATCTGAAGCTTTCTTT
-	TRBJ2-1	-	TRBV28	CASSLWALSGNEQFF	TGTGCCAGCAGTTTGTGGGCCCTATCTGGCAATGAGCAGTTCTTC
-	TRBJ2-1	-	TRBV18	CASSHTTSSEFF	TGTGCCAGCTCACATACGACTAGTTCCGAGTTCTTC
-	TRBJ2-1	-	TRBV6-1	CASSEALASRNEQFF	TGTGCCAGCAGTGAGGCTCTAGCGTCTCGCAATGAGCAGTTCTTC
-	TRBJ1-4	-	TRBV9	CASSVVRRTNEKLFF	TGTGCCAGCAGCGTAGTACGTAGAACTAATGAAAAACTGTTTTTT
-	TRBJ2-7	-	TRBV30	CAWSVLSQGLYF	TGTGCCTGGAGTGTACTGTCTCAAGGACTGTACTTC
-	TRBJ2-5	-	TRBV11-2	CASSLDLMGTQETQYF	TGTGCCAGCAGCTTAGATCTGATGGGCACGCAAGAGACCCAGTACTTC
-	TRBJ2-3	TRBD2	TRBV7-9	CASRRLAATDTQYF	TGTGCCAGCAGACGTCTAGCGGCCACAGATACGCAGTATTTT
-	TRBJ2-5	-	TRBV21-1	CASTDRGRIQETQYF	TGTGCCAGCACCGACAGGGGGCGAATCCAAGAGACCCAGTACTTC
once	TRBJ1-1	-	TRBV3-1/TRBV3-2	CASSPTPNFQGEAFF	TGTGCCAGCAGCCCGACACCAAATTTCCAGGGGGAAGCTTTCTTT
once	TRBJ2-2	-	TRBV7-2	CASTPVRKNTGELFF	TGTGCCAGCACCCCGGTCCGAAAGAACACCGGGGAGCTGTTTTTT
-	TRBJ2-7	-	TRBV28	CASSPAGQTNSYEQYF	TGTGCCAGCAGTCCCGCCGGACAGACCAATTCCTACGAGCAGTACTTC
once	TRBJ1-5	TRBD1	TRBV5-6	CASSVAQGARQPQHF	TGTGCCAGCAGCGTAGCACAGGGGGCTCGGCAGCCCCAGCATTTT
-	TRBJ1-4	-	TRBV9	CASSSYPGQTNEKLFF	TGTGCCAGCAGCTCATACCCTGGACAGACTAATGAAAAACTGTTTTTT
-	TRBJ1-4	-	TRBV11-2	CASSSLQTGLSEKLFF	TGTGCCAGCAGCTCACTCCAGACAGGACTCAGTGAAAAACTGTTTTTT
-	TRBJ2-1	TRBD2	TRBV6-5	CASSYSRTSGNEQFF	TGTGCCAGCAGTTACTCTAGGACTAGCGGTAATGAGCAGTTCTTC
-	TRBJ2-5	TRBD2	TRBV28	CASRLPGLAEETQYF	TGTGCCAGCAGACTGCCAGGACTAGCGGAAGAGACCCAGTACTTC
-	TRBJ2-1	TRBD2	TRBV5-1	CASSLASSGSADEQFF	TGCGCCAGCAGCTTGGCCTCTAGCGGGAGTGCGGATGAGCAGTTCTTC
once	TRBJ1-1	-	TRBV30	CAWSYGGGGTEAFF	TGTGCCTGGAGTTATGGGGGCGGGGGCACTGAAGCTTTCTTT
-	TRBJ1-3	-	TRBV4-1	CASSQDPGNTIYF	TGCGCCAGCAGCCAAGATCCGGGAAACACCATATATTTT
-	TRBJ2-7	-	TRBV29-1	CSVEADEQYF	TGCAGCGTTGAGGCGGACGAGCAGTACTTC
once	TRBJ1-4	-	TRBV1	CTSSQENRGFGEKLFF	TGCACCAGCAGCCAAGAGAATAGAGGATTCGGAGAAAAACTGTTTTTT
-	TRBJ2-5	TRBD2	TRBV19	CASSKDGSGGQETQYF	TGTGCCAGTAGTAAGGACGGGAGCGGGGGGCAAGAGACCCAGTACTTC
once	TRBJ2-5	TRBD2	TRBV27	CASSLTGLAGPTQETQYF	TGTGCCAGCAGTTTAACGGGCCTAGCGGGGCCTACCCAAGAGACCCAGTACTTC
-	TRBJ1-2	-	TRBV16	CASSPKGGRSYGYTF	TGTGCCAGCAGCCCAAAGGGGGGGCGAAGCTATGGCTACACCTTC
-	TRBJ2-7	TRBD2	TRBV2	CASSVKLAGEGYEQYF	TGTGCCAGCAGTGTAAAACTAGCGGGAGAGGGCTACGAGCAGTACTTC
-	TRBJ1-1	-	TRBV24-1	CATSEGMNTEAFF	TGTGCCACCAGCGAGGGTATGAACACTGAAGCTTTCTTT
-	TRBJ2-5	-	TRBV5-4	CASSLQGGETQYF	TGTGCCAGCAGCCTACAGGGGGGGGAGACCCAGTACTTC
-	TRBJ2-1	-	TRBV6-5	CASSDPQGNEQFF	TGTGCCAGCAGCGATCCACAGGGCAATGAGCAGTTCTTC
-	TRBJ1-4	TRBD1	TRBV5-6	CASSEGNRGINEKLFF	TGTGCCAGCAGCGAGGGGAACAGGGGGATTAATGAAAAACTGTTTTTT
-	TRBJ1-1	-	TRBV12-3/TRBV12-4	CASRGGNTEAFF	TGTGCCAGCAGGGGAGGGAACACTGAAGCTTTCTTT